The 14 T cell receptor beta chains presented below share a single source sample, sequenced in a study of technical replicates of blood from a few donors. Clones were sequenced by immunoSEQ multiplex PCR, and TCRdb holds only the in-frame ones, with some missing. The profile shows under 90,000 clones, 90% to 95% of them singletons. The sequenced sample consisted of T cells isolated from PBMCs. The receptors derive from a human donor in good health.

The chain couples TRBV6-1 to TRBJ2-7; D unclear. V was cut by 5 bases and J by 3 bases, with 5 bases left in between. Per the germline V gene, CDR1 is MNHNS and CDR2 is SASEGT. The CDR3 runs 11 residues. In DNA form, the CDR3 reads TGTGCCAGCAGTAAATACTACGAGCAGTACTTC. It is translated as CASSKYYEQYF.

This chain uses TRBV14 with TRBJ1-2; the D gene is possibly TRBD1 (6 bases). The CDR3 extends over 13 amino acids. The V gene's germline CDR1 is SGHDN and CDR2 FVKESK. Trimming pared 4 bases from V and 7 bases from J, leaving 13 bases between. The CDR3 DNA reads as TGTGCCAGCAGCCTCGGGGGGCTTGCTGGCTACACCTTC. It yields the protein CASSLGGLAGYTF.

This chain links TRBV27 with TRBJ2-1; 11 bases fit TRBD2. Germline-derived CDR1 and CDR2 are MNHEY and SMNVEV (reference sequence). The V segment lost 2 bases and the J segment 9 bases; nucleotides outside the gene matches: 6. The CDR3 length is 15 residues. CDR3 region: CASSLTSGRVAEQFF. The CDR3 DNA sequence: TGTGCCAGCAGTTTAACTAGCGGGAGAGTTGCTGAGCAGTTCTTC.

This clone was seen just once. V usage is TRBV9 and J usage is TRBJ1-3; D may be TRBD1 (5 bases). This CDR3 is 16 amino acids long. CDR1 and CDR2 from the germline V gene are SGDLS and YYNGEE. Deletions cut 0 bases from V and 0 bases from J, with 10 bases between. The DNA of the CDR3 is TGTGCCAGCAGCGTAGACGGGGGTTACTCTGGAAACACCATATATTTT. Translating it yields CASSVDGGYSGNTIYF. Drawing the rest from reference TRBV9 and TRBJ1-3, the complete variable domain is DSGVTQTPKHLITATGQRVTLRCSPRSGDLSVYWYQQSLDQGLQFLIQYYNGEERAKGNILERFSAQQFPDLHSELNLSSLELGDSALYFCASSVDGGYSGNTIYFGEGSWLTVV.

The gene calls are TRBV19 and TRBJ1-2; D gene uncertain. V shed 5 bases and J shed 4 bases, with 8 bases lying between them. The CDR3 extends over 12 amino acids. CDR1 LNHDA and CDR2 SQIVND come from the germline V gene (reference sequence). The CDR3 DNA follows: TGTGCCAGTAGTTTGGCTCGCTATGGCTACACCTTC. Translating gives CASSLARYGYTF.

The chain is built from TRBV11-3 and TRBJ1-5; TRBD1 matches at 8 bases. V lost 1 base and J lost 7; bases outside the gene matches: 12. CDR3 length equals 17 residues. Looked up from germline, CDR1 is SGHNT and CDR2 is YENEEA. In DNA, the CDR3 is TGTGCCAGCAGCTTAGTCGACCCCAGGGGGCAAAGCCAGCCCCAGCATTTT. Its translation is CASSLVDPRGQSQPQHF. Drawing the rest from reference TRBV11-3 and TRBJ1-5, the complete variable domain is EAGVVQSPRYKIIEKKQPVAFWCNPISGHNTLYWYLQNLGQGPELLIRYENEEAVDDSQLPKDRFSAERLKGVDSTLKIQPAELGDSAVYLCASSLVDPRGQSQPQHFGDGTRLSIL.

Here the CDR3 DNA reads TGTGCCAGCAGTGAGTTGAGACTTGAAGCTTTCTTT. This encodes CASSELRLEAFF. The chain employs TRBV2 and TRBJ1-1; D is undetermined. This CDR3 spans 12 amino acids. Germline CDR1 reads SNHLY; CDR2 reads FYNNEI. With 3 bases removed from V and 7 bases from J, the gap between germline ends came to 9 bases.

The V and J genes are TRBV13 and TRBJ2-1; TRBD1 aligns across 7 bases. The CDR3 is 16 residues long. J gave up 0 bases and V 5 bases, and 7 bases lay outside the gene matches. CDR1 is PRHDT, CDR2 FYEKMQ, per germline (reference sequence). The CDR3 protein is CASSNTGASSYNEQFF. The CDR3 region has the DNA TGTGCCAGCAGCAACACAGGGGCGAGCTCCTACAATGAGCAGTTCTTC.

This rearrangement joins TRBV2 to TRBJ2-7, with 8 bases fitting TRBD2. Unmatched junction bases numbered 3, after V lost 6 bases and J lost 2 bases. The CDR3 is made up of 13 amino acids. From germline, CDR1 is SNHLY and CDR2 FYNNEI. For the CDR3, the DNA is TGTGCCAGCAGGGGGCGGGGGGCCTACGAGCAGTACTTC. This translates into CASRGRGAYEQYF.

The V gene is TRBV5-1, the J gene TRBJ1-1, with D perhaps TRBD1 (6 bases). CDR1 SGHRS and CDR2 YFSETQ come from the germline V gene. The CDR3 has 15 residues. V was clipped by 0 bases and J by 1 base, with 10 bases between them. The CDR3 here is CASSLEGDKNTEAFF. The DNA for the CDR3 is TGCGCCAGCAGCTTGGAGGGGGATAAGAACACTGAAGCTTTCTTT.

This rearrangement joins TRBV5-4 to TRBJ1-1, with D possibly TRBD1 on 6 matching bases. This CDR3 spans 15 amino acids. The V end lost 2 bases, the J end lost 4 bases, and 15 bases lay between the germline ends. Germline values: CDR1 SGHNT, CDR2 YYREEE (reference sequence). The CDR3 DNA sequence: TGTGCCAGCAGCTTACCACTTACAGGGACCACTGAAGCTTTCTTT. This sequence encodes CASSLPLTGTTEAFF.

This chain joins TRBV5-1 and TRBJ1-2; tentatively, D is TRBD1 (6 bases). Germline V CDR1 and CDR2: SGHRS, YFSETQ. This CDR3 has 13 amino acids. V lost 4 bases, J lost 6 bases, and 13 bases lay in between. CDR3 in amino acids: CASSPFQGNGYTF. In nucleotides, the CDR3 is TGCGCCAGCAGCCCATTCCAGGGGAATGGCTACACCTTC.

This chain uses TRBV19 with TRBJ2-7, with D perhaps matching TRBD1 (6 bases). Per the germline V gene, CDR1 is LNHDA and CDR2 is SQIVND (reference sequence). V dropped 6 bases and J dropped 1 base, with 25 bases sitting between them. The CDR3 covers 18 residues. CDR3 DNA: TGTGCCAGTAGCTTTATGGCCGCTGGGACATTCGGGTCCTACGAGCAGTACTTC. Residues: CASSFMAAGTFGSYEQYF.

This rearrangement joins TRBV11-2 to TRBJ2-7; 7 positions match TRBD1. Trimming took 3 bases from V and 4 from J; bases not matched to a gene: 9. The CDR3 contains 15 residues. The germline gives CDR1 SGHAT, CDR2 FQNNGV. The CDR3 coding sequence is TGTGCCAGCAGCTTTCGGAGACAGGGAACATACGAGCAGTACTTC. Translated, it gives CASSFRRQGTYEQYF.